Listed below are T cell receptor beta chains from one sample, sequenced in a study of T cell repertoires in cytomegalovirus infection. TCRdb re-called the reads with MiXCR, one entry per CDR3 protein. Of about 260,000 distinct CDR3 sequences detected, roughly an eighth appear once; the ten largest clones hold about 10%. Material: PBMCs. Receptor source: a human donor in good health (CMV status not recorded). Some clones in this sample may be carry-over from other donors' samples. CDR3s include the opening cysteine and the closing phenylalanine or tryptophan. The order of the fields is V gene, J gene, clone size, D gene, CDR3 DNA, CDR3 protein. The D gene is left open where the match is weak. A clone size is listed for some rows: how often the clone was seen (once, few, many), or a class if it is expanded.

>TRBV12-3/TRBV12-4|TRBJ2-2|.|TRBD1
TGTGCCAGCAGTTTTAAGACAGGGGACACCGGGGAGCTGTTTTTT
CASSFKTGDTGELFF
>TRBV10-3|TRBJ2-1|few|.
TGTGCCAGTCAGGGTGAACTCTACAATGAGCAGTTCTTC
CASQGELYNEQFF
>TRBV28|TRBJ1-1|few|.
TGTGCCAGCAGTCCCCCCAGGGGATGGACTGAAGCTTTCTTT
CASSPPRGWTEAFF
>TRBV10-3|TRBJ1-2|few|TRBD1
TGTGCCATCACTGGAACGGGGACAGGGGCCGGGAGTGGCTACACCTTC
CAITGTGTGAGSGYTF
>TRBV7-8|TRBJ1-1|few|.
TGTGCCAGCAGCTTAAGGGACATCTCGTACACTGAAGCTTTCTTT
CASSLRDISYTEAFF
>TRBV29-1|TRBJ2-4|.|.
TGCAGCGTAGGCACCGACGGGGGAAAAAACATTCAGTACTTC
CSVGTDGGKNIQYF
>TRBV5-5|TRBJ1-4|.|.
TGTGCCAGCAGCTTTGGTCCGGACGTTAATGAAAAACTGTTTTTT
CASSFGPDVNEKLFF
>TRBV7-3|TRBJ2-7|few|TRBD2
TGTGCCAGCAGCTTAGCGGGAGGGCCTTCCTACGAGCAGTACTTC
CASSLAGGPSYEQYF
>TRBV7-2|TRBJ1-2|many|.
TGTGCCAGCAGCTTAGGATTTTCTGCCTATGGCTACACCTTC
CASSLGFSAYGYTF
>TRBV6-2/TRBV6-3|TRBJ2-2|many|TRBD2
TGTGCCAGCAGAGAGCCGGGACTAGCGAGCACCGGGGAGCTGTTTTTT
CASREPGLASTGELFF